This passage covers 6 T cell receptor beta chains from one sample sequenced in a study of immune cell composition in non-small cell lung cancer. Clones were read by immunoSEQ multiplex PCR, and TCRdb kept only the in-frame ones, dropping some. The data contain under 4,000 clones, roughly 82% of them singletons. Sequencing input: lung tumor tissue. The source of these receptors is a human donor with non-small cell lung cancer.

For the CDR3, the DNA is TGTGCCAGCAGCTTTCATGGGCAAAATGAGCAGTTCTTC. Translation: CASSFHGQNEQFF. This rearrangement joins TRBV11-2 to TRBJ2-1; no clear D. Germline CDR1 is SGHAT and CDR2 is FQNNGV. This CDR3 has 13 residues. V lost 3 bases, J lost 7 bases, and 10 bases lay in between.

CDR3 in DNA: TGTGCCAGCAGCACTATGACTAGCTCGCTTCAAGAGACCCAGTACTTC. Its translation is CASSTMTSSLQETQYF. The genes are TRBV7-2 and TRBJ2-5, with TRBD2 matching 7 bases. Germline V gene lookup returns CDR1 SGHTA and CDR2 FQGNSA. The V and J ends lost 5 bases and 2 bases, in that order; junction bases with no gene match: 11. CDR3 length equals 16 residues.

The chain carries TRBV5-1 and TRBJ2-1, with TRBD1 matching 7 bases. J lost 0 bases, V lost 4 bases, and 7 bases had no gene match. The V gene's germline CDR1 is SGHRS and CDR2 YFSETQ. The CDR3 covers 16 residues. The CDR3 bases are TGCGCCAGCAGCGCTCGGTGGGACAGCTCCTACAATGAGCAGTTCTTC. Amino acids: CASSARWDSSYNEQFF.

The chain joins TRBV4-3 to TRBJ1-3, with TRBD1 matching 8 bases. With 4 bases clipped from V and 2 bases from J, the junction kept 1 base outside the gene matches. From germline, CDR1 is LGHNA and CDR2 YSLEER. The CDR3 totals 14 residues. The CDR3 loop is CASSRTGTGNTIYF. CDR3 sequence (DNA): TGCGCCAGCAGCCGGACAGGGACTGGAAACACCATATATTTT.

The chain couples TRBV28 to TRBJ1-1; TRBD1 matches at 9 bases. In germline, CDR1 is MDHEN, CDR2 SYDVKM. Trimming cost V 3 bases and J 6 bases; bases outside gene matches: 11. CDR3 length: 16 residues. The CDR3 region is CASSLGTGSPHPEAFF. As DNA, the CDR3 is TGTGCCAGCAGTTTGGGGACAGGGTCCCCCCACCCTGAAGCTTTCTTT.

The chain links TRBV11-2 to TRBJ1-1, with D unresolved. The CDR3 spans 14 residues. Germline loops: CDR1 SGHAT, CDR2 FQNNGV. V was cut by 7 bases and J by 0 bases, with 12 bases left in between. In DNA form, the CDR3 reads TGTGCCAGCAAAAGGGAGACGATGAACACTGAAGCTTTCTTT. This gives the protein CASKRETMNTEAFF.